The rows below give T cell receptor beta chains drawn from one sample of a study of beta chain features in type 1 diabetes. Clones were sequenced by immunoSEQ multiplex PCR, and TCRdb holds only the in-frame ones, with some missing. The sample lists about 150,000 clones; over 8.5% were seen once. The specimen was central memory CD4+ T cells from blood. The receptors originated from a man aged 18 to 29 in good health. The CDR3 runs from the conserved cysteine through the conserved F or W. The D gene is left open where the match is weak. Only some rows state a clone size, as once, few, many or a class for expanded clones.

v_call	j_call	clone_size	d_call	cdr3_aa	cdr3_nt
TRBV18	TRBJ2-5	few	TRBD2	CASSSIAGAKETQYF	TGTGCCAGCTCATCCATAGCGGGGGCAAAAGAGACCCAGTACTTC
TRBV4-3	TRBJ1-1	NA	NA	CASSQEVRTPNTEAFF	TGCGCCAGCAGCCAAGAGGTGAGGACACCGAACACTGAAGCTTTCTTT
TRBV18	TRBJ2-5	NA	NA	CASSGRAKETQYF	TGTGCCAGCTCGGGCAGGGCCAAAGAGACCCAGTACTTC
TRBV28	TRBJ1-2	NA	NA	CASSFGAWGYTF	TGTGCCAGCAGTTTTGGGGCATGGGGCTACACCTTC
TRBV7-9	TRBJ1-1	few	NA	CASSLRVANTEAFF	TGTGCCAGCAGCTTGAGGGTCGCGAACACTGAAGCTTTCTTT
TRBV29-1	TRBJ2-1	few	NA	CSVDNGGPDNEQFF	TGCAGCGTTGATAACGGGGGGCCGGACAATGAGCAGTTCTTC
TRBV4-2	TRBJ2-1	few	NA	CASSQDMRGRNNEQFF	TGTGCCAGCAGCCAAGATATGCGGGGGCGTAACAATGAGCAGTTCTTC
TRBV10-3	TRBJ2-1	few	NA	CAISERDSGGTEQFF	TGTGCCATCAGTGAACGAGACTCCGGGGGAACTGAGCAGTTCTTC
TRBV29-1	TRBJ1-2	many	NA	CSVGAGTNYGYTF	TGCAGCGTTGGGGCCGGGACAAACTATGGCTACACCTTC
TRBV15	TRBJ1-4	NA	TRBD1	CATSGGTGSNEKLFF	TGTGCCACCAGCGGCGGGACAGGGTCTAATGAAAAACTGTTTTTT
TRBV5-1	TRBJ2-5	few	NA	CASSTADGLTQYF	TGCGCCAGCAGCACAGCCGACGGGCTAACCCAGTACTTC
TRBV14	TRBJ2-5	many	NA	CASSQSERAEETQYF	TGTGCCAGCAGCCAATCCGAGCGGGCCGAAGAGACCCAGTACTTC
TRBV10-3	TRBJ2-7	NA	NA	CAISEGRGKESYEQYF	TGTGCCATCAGTGAGGGGAGAGGAAAGGAGTCCTACGAGCAGTACTTC
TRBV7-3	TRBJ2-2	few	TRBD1	CASSPTGTVTGELFF	TGTGCCAGCAGCCCAACCGGGACAGTCACCGGGGAGCTGTTTTTT
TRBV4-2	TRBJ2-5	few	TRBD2	CASSQDRGGETQYF	TGTGCCAGCAGCCAAGATCGCGGGGGAGAGACCCAGTACTTC
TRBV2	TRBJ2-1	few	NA	CASRGWNNEQFF	TGTGCCAGCAGAGGGTGGAACAATGAGCAGTTCTTC
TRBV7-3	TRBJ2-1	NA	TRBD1	CASSLRGGSGGFNEQFF	TGTGCCAGCAGCTTAAGGGGCGGGTCAGGGGGATTCAATGAGCAGTTCTTC
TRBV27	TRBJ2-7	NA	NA	CASTSRGSTVEQYF	TGTGCCAGCACCTCCCGGGGGAGCACAGTCGAGCAGTACTTC
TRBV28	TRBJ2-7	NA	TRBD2	CASSLGLAGGPEQYF	TGTGCCAGCAGTTTGGGACTAGCGGGAGGGCCCGAGCAGTACTTC
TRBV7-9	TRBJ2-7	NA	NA	CASSFVRTASHPTYEQYF	TGTGCCAGCAGCTTTGTAAGGACGGCGAGTCACCCTACCTACGAGCAGTACTTC
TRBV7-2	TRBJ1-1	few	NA	CASSSTGSGVVKAFF	TGTGCCAGCAGCTCAACAGGCTCCGGGGTGGTAAAAGCTTTCTTT
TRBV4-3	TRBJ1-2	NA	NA	CASSPSGGPVFGYTF	TGCGCCAGCAGCCCCTCCGGGGGCCCCGTGTTTGGCTACACCTTC
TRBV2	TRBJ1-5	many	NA	CASSDRVRNQPQHF	TGTGCCAGCAGTGACAGGGTTCGGAATCAGCCCCAGCATTTT
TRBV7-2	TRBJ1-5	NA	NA	CASSLSGTYSNQPQHF	TGTGCCAGCAGCTTATCCGGGACCTATAGCAATCAGCCCCAGCATTTT
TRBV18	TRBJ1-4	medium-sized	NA	CASSPDSGEKLFF	TGTGCCAGCTCACCGGACTCCGGTGAAAAACTGTTTTTT
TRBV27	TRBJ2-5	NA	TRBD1	CASRAWDRGRETQYF	TGTGCCAGCAGGGCGTGGGACAGGGGTCGAGAGACCCAGTACTTC
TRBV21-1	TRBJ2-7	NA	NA	CASSKWGAQSYEQYF	TGTGCCAGCAGCAAATGGGGGGCGCAGAGCTACGAGCAGTACTTC
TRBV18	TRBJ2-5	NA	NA	CASSPGSRETQYF	TGTGCCAGCTCACCGGGTTCTCGAGAGACCCAGTACTTC
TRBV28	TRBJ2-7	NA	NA	CASTPARVGGYEQYF	TGTGCCAGCACCCCAGCAAGGGTAGGGGGCTACGAGCAGTACTTC
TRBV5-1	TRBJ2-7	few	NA	CASSLVSGTGSSYEQYF	TGCGCCAGCAGCTTGGTGTCCGGGACGGGGAGCTCCTACGAGCAGTACTTC
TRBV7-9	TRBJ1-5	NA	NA	CASSLTDQPQHF	TGTGCCAGCAGCCTGACCGACCAGCCCCAGCATTTT
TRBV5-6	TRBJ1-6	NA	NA	CASSLYGTNLGSPLHF	TGTGCCAGCAGCTTGTACGGGACGAACCTAGGTTCACCCCTCCACTTT
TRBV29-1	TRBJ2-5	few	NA	CSVEETASGTQYF	TGCAGCGTTGAAGAAACGGCTTCGGGGACCCAGTACTTC
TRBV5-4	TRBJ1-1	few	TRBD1	CASSFPQGENTEAFF	TGTGCCAGCAGCTTTCCCCAGGGGGAGAACACTGAAGCTTTCTTT
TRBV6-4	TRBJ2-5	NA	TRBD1	CASSWTGSLVWEETQYF	TGTGCCAGCAGTTGGACAGGGAGCCTAGTTTGGGAGGAGACCCAGTACTTC
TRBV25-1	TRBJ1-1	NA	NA	CASSGQGPTEAFF	TGTGCCAGCAGTGGTCAGGGGCCCACTGAAGCTTTCTTT
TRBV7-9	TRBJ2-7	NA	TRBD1	CASSSPRDRYTYEQYF	TGTGCCAGCAGCTCCCCCCGGGACAGGTACACCTACGAGCAGTACTTC
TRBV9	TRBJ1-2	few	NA	CASSAGTHYSDGYTF	TGTGCCAGCAGCGCAGGGACACACTATTCGGATGGCTACACCTTC
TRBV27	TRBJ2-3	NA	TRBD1	CASSLRHRGSTDTQYF	TGTGCCAGCAGTTTACGGCACAGGGGTAGCACAGATACGCAGTATTTT
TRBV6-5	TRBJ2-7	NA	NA	CASSYSGRAYEQYF	TGTGCCAGCAGTTACTCGGGTCGGGCCTACGAGCAGTACTTC
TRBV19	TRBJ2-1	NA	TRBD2	CASSLRTSHNEQFF	TGTGCCAGTAGTCTCAGGACTAGTCACAATGAGCAGTTCTTC
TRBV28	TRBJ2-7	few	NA	CASSPNPRRIGSYEQYF	TGTGCCAGCAGTCCAAACCCCCGACGTATCGGCTCCTACGAGCAGTACTTC
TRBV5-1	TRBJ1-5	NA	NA	CASSQKQDNQPQHF	TGCGCCAGCAGCCAGAAACAGGACAATCAGCCCCAGCATTTT
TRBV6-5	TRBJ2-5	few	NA	CASSYGGTRSPQYF	TGTGCCAGCAGTTATGGGGGGACCAGGTCCCCCCAGTACTTC
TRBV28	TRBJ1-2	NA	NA	CASSVPGSGYTF	TGTGCCAGCAGCGTCCCAGGGTCGGGCTACACCTTC
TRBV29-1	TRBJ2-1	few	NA	CSVGGSYYNEQFF	TGCAGCGTTGGCGGCAGTTACTACAATGAGCAGTTCTTC
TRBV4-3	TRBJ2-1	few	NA	CASSQESYNEQFF	TGCGCCAGCAGCCAGGAGTCCTACAATGAGCAGTTCTTC
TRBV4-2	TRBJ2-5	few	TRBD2	CASSQGGGAETQYF	TGTGCCAGCAGCCAAGGCGGGGGGGCGGAGACCCAGTACTTC
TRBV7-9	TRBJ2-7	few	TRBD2	CASSQTGGGTYEQYF	TGTGCCAGCAGCCAGACCGGCGGGGGGACCTACGAGCAGTACTTC
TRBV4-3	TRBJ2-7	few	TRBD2	CASSPGLASSYEQYF	TGCGCCAGCAGCCCTGGACTAGCCTCTTCCTACGAGCAGTACTTC
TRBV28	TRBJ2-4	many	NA	CASSGRGGGKNIQYF	TGTGCCAGCAGTGGCCGCGGTGGAGGCAAAAACATTCAGTACTTC
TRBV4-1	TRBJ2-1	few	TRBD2	CASSQLTSGSSYNEQFF	TGCGCCAGCAGCCAACTCACTAGCGGGAGCTCCTACAATGAGCAGTTCTTC
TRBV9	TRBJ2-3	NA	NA	CASSEGTSSTDTQYF	TGTGCCAGCAGCGAGGGGACTTCTAGCACAGATACGCAGTATTTT
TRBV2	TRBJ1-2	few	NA	CASSRGPQSSYGYTF	TGTGCCAGCAGTCGGGGACCCCAATCGTCTTATGGCTACACCTTC
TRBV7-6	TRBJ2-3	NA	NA	CASSLAFPSTDTQYF	TGTGCCAGCAGCTTGGCTTTCCCTAGCACAGATACGCAGTATTTT